This is a list of T cell receptor beta chains from one sample in a study of cytotoxic CD8 clonotypes in ibrutinib-treated CLL. Generated by immunoSEQ multiplex PCR, the TCRdb table keeps only in-frame clones and is missing some. The table records approximately 60,000 clones, roughly 49% of them present only once. The sample consisted of PBMCs, taken at disease progression, from a patient treated with ibrutinib. Receptors were obtained from a human donor with chronic lymphocytic leukemia. Both conserved end residues are part of each CDR3. The D gene is left open where the match is weak. Clone size, where shown, is once, few, many, or a class for clones that have expanded.

j_call d_call clone_size v_call cdr3_aa cdr3_nt
TRBJ1-1 - - TRBV4-1 CASSHGHTNTEAFF TGCGCCAGCAGCCATGGACACACGAACACTGAAGCTTTCTTT
TRBJ2-5 TRBD1 few TRBV9 CASSSRTGGSETQYF TGTGCCAGCAGCTCCCGGACAGGGGGCTCGGAGACCCAGTACTTC
TRBJ2-7 - - TRBV4-2 CASSPNGESYEQYF TGTGCCAGCAGCCCCAATGGGGAGAGTTACGAGCAGTACTTC
TRBJ2-6 - few TRBV19 CASSMFAFGANVLTF TGTGCCAGTAGTATGTTTGCGTTCGGGGCCAACGTCCTGACTTTC
TRBJ2-7 - - TRBV7-8 CASSIDPGHSGSHHFYEQYF TGTGCCAGCAGCATAGATCCGGGACATTCGGGTTCACACCATTTCTACGAGCAGTACTTC
TRBJ1-4 TRBD1 - TRBV9 CASSVGQGTTNEKLFF TGTGCCAGCAGCGTAGGACAGGGGACAACTAATGAAAAACTGTTTTTT
TRBJ2-2 - - TRBV29-1 CSVVAGSSQAGELFF TGCAGCGTTGTTGCGGGGTCGTCCCAAGCCGGGGAGCTGTTTTTT
TRBJ1-1 - few TRBV5-1 CASSLGPATHKAFF TGCGCCAGCAGCTTGGGGCCGGCAACACACAAAGCTTTCTTT
TRBJ2-3 - once TRBV7-2 CASSPDSLTDTQYF TGTGCCAGCAGCCCGGACAGCCTCACAGATACGCAGTATTTT
TRBJ2-7 TRBD2 once TRBV15 CATSREGTSGSPYEQYF TGTGCCACCAGCAGAGAAGGGACTAGCGGGAGTCCCTACGAGCAGTACTTC
TRBJ2-1 - - TRBV30 CAWSVVRAGEQFF TGTGCCTGGAGTGTAGTGAGGGCCGGAGAGCAGTTCTTC
TRBJ1-2 - - TRBV29-1 CSVETTGRDYGYTF TGCAGCGTTGAAACTACGGGGCGCGACTATGGCTACACCTTC
TRBJ2-4 - - TRBV21-1 CASSPPVSGRSKNIQYF TGTGCCAGCAGCCCTCCCGTTAGCGGGAGATCCAAAAACATTCAGTACTTC
TRBJ1-2 TRBD1 - TRBV5-1 CASSLLPTGSDYGYTF TGCGCCAGCAGCCTGCTACCGACAGGGTCCGACTATGGCTACACCTTC
TRBJ1-5 TRBD1 few TRBV10-1 CASSQDRVNQPQHF TGCGCCAGCAGTCAAGACAGGGTCAATCAGCCCCAGCATTTT
TRBJ2-6 - - TRBV21-1 CASSKGTWGDSGANVLTF TGTGCCAGCAGCAAAGGGACTTGGGGGGACTCTGGGGCCAACGTCCTGACTTTC
TRBJ2-7 TRBD1 - TRBV7-8 CASSLPGQGRSYEQYF TGTGCCAGCAGCTTACCCGGACAGGGGCGTTCCTACGAGCAGTACTTC
TRBJ2-4 TRBD2 few TRBV28 CASSQLAGAKNIQYF TGTGCCAGCAGTCAACTAGCGGGGGCCAAAAACATTCAGTACTTC
TRBJ2-2 - few TRBV30 CAWIAEWRLHTGELFF TGTGCCTGGATCGCGGAGTGGCGATTACACACCGGGGAGCTGTTTTTT
TRBJ2-7 - - TRBV10-3 CAISDNGHYEQYF TGTGCCATCAGTGACAACGGTCACTACGAGCAGTACTTC
TRBJ2-2 - once TRBV29-1 CSNDRETTGELFF TGCAGCAACGACCGGGAGACCACCGGGGAGCTGTTTTTT
TRBJ2-7 - - TRBV30 CAWAVGVGEQYF TGTGCCTGGGCCGTGGGGGTAGGGGAGCAGTACTTC
TRBJ2-2 TRBD1 - TRBV6-4 CASRLGTGDTGELFF TGTGCCAGCCGTCTCGGGACAGGGGACACCGGGGAGCTGTTTTTT
TRBJ1-5 TRBD1 - TRBV7-9 CASSPGQGEAQPQHF TGTGCCAGCAGTCCCGGACAGGGTGAGGCGCAGCCCCAGCATTTT
TRBJ2-1 TRBD2 few TRBV7-6 CASSRTSGNYNEQFF TGTGCCAGCAGCCGGACTAGCGGGAACTACAATGAGCAGTTCTTC
TRBJ1-1 - - TRBV4-3 CASSLRGSTEAFF TGCGCCAGCAGCCTCAGGGGTTCCACTGAAGCTTTCTTT
TRBJ2-7 - - TRBV4-1 CASSQSYLSYEQYF TGCGCCAGCAGCCAAAGCTACCTTAGCTACGAGCAGTACTTC
TRBJ2-3 - few TRBV29-1 CSVAAGSTDTQYF TGCAGCGTTGCCGCGGGTTCCACAGATACGCAGTATTTT
TRBJ2-1 - once TRBV7-6 CASSNDRNEQFF TGTGCCAGCAGCAACGACCGTAATGAGCAGTTCTTC
TRBJ2-1 - - TRBV7-6 CASSAPAAGNEQFF TGTGCCAGCAGCGCCCCGGCCGCGGGGAATGAGCAGTTCTTC
TRBJ1-6 TRBD1 few TRBV6-5 CASSYSQDRGISPLHF TGTGCCAGCAGTTACTCCCAGGACAGGGGGATTTCACCCCTCCACTTT
TRBJ2-6 - few TRBV11-3 CASTRVTRAPGANVLTF TGTGCCAGCACCCGGGTTACTCGGGCCCCTGGGGCCAACGTCCTGACTTTC
TRBJ2-1 - - TRBV5-1 CASSLEQIYNEQFF TGCGCCAGCAGCTTGGAACAAATTTACAATGAGCAGTTCTTC
TRBJ1-2 - - TRBV10-3 CAISEGGTNYGYTF TGTGCCATCAGTGAGGGGGGGACTAACTATGGCTACACCTTC
TRBJ2-5 - - TRBV5-8 CASSPRSDGETQYF TGTGCCAGCAGCCCCCGCTCCGACGGAGAGACCCAGTACTTC
TRBJ2-5 TRBD2 - TRBV7-2 CASSLARGSGYQETQYF TGTGCCAGCAGCTTAGCGCGAGGTAGCGGGTACCAAGAGACCCAGTACTTC
TRBJ1-4 TRBD1 once TRBV11-3 CASSSGQGGDEKLFF TGTGCCAGCAGCTCAGGACAGGGGGGAGATGAAAAACTGTTTTTT
TRBJ1-2 - - TRBV14 CASSHLQGGGYGYTF TGTGCCAGCAGCCATCTGCAGGGAGGGGGCTATGGCTACACCTTC
TRBJ2-6 - - TRBV6-1 CASSEFVSSGANVLTF TGTGCCAGCAGTGAATTCGTGAGCTCTGGGGCCAACGTCCTGACTTTC
TRBJ1-1 - - TRBV28 CASSNPFRGVQAFF TGTGCCAGCAGTAATCCGTTCAGGGGTGTACAGGCTTTCTTT
TRBJ2-7 - few TRBV4-1 CASSQATTQSYEQYF TGCGCCAGCAGCCAAGCAACTACTCAATCCTACGAGCAGTACTTC
TRBJ2-5 - - TRBV20-1 CSATRQETQYF TGCAGTGCTACGCGCCAAGAGACCCAGTACTTC
TRBJ1-2 - - TRBV11-2 CASSLDPAANYGYTF TGTGCCAGCAGCTTAGATCCGGCAGCCAACTATGGCTACACCTTC
TRBJ2-2 TRBD2 - TRBV30 CAWTHGRGTYTGELFF TGTGCCTGGACCCATGGGCGGGGGACCTACACCGGGGAGCTGTTTTTT
TRBJ2-7 TRBD1 - TRBV15 CATSRDLGQGYEQYF TGTGCCACCAGCAGAGATCTCGGACAGGGCTACGAGCAGTACTTC
TRBJ2-2 TRBD1 - TRBV6-5 CASSVRGQGGELFF TGTGCCAGCAGTGTGCGGGGACAGGGCGGGGAGCTGTTTTTT
TRBJ2-3 - - TRBV5-1 CASSPVADTQYF TGCGCCAGCAGCCCCGTGGCAGATACGCAGTATTTT
TRBJ2-7 TRBD1 few TRBV2 CASSDRGNTYEQYF TGTGCCAGCAGTGACAGGGGGAACACCTACGAGCAGTACTTC
TRBJ1-1 TRBD1 - TRBV7-2 CASSLASRGLNTEAFF TGTGCCAGCAGCTTAGCAAGCAGGGGGTTGAACACTGAAGCTTTCTTT
TRBJ2-7 - few TRBV7-2 CASSGYEQYF TGTGCCAGCAGCGGCTACGAGCAGTACTTC
TRBJ2-5 - once TRBV2 CASSQKGSQYF TGTGCCAGCAGCCAGAAGGGGTCCCAGTACTTC
TRBJ2-3 TRBD1 - TRBV10-3 CAISESGTGGFVRTDTQYF TGTGCCATCAGTGAGTCGGGGACAGGGGGCTTCGTACGCACAGATACGCAGTATTTT
TRBJ2-7 - - TRBV10-3 CAISAAEYEQYF TGTGCCATCAGCGCAGCTGAATACGAGCAGTACTTC
TRBJ1-4 TRBD1 - TRBV19 CASTTLGQGKKKLFF TGTGCCAGTACCACACTCGGACAGGGGAAGAAAAAACTGTTTTTT
TRBJ1-1 TRBD1 many TRBV6-1 CASSETGTGSEAFF TGTGCCAGCAGTGAAACCGGGACAGGTAGTGAAGCTTTCTTT